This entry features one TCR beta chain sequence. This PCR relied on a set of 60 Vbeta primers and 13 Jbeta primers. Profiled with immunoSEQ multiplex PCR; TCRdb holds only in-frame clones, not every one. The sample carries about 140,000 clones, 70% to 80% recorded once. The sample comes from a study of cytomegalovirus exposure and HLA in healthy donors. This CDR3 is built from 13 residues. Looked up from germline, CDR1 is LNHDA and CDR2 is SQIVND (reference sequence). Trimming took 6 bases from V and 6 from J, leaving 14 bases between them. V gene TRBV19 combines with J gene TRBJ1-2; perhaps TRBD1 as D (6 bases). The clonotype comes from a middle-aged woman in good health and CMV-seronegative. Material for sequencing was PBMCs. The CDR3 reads CASRGGGTNGYTF. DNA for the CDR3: TGTGCCAGTAGGGGAGGGGGAACGAATGGCTACACCTTC.